One and the same sample provided the 7 T cell receptor beta chains below, sequenced in a study of T cell responses to AZD1222 COVID-19 vaccine. Method: immunoSEQ multiplex PCR; TCRdb's copy keeps in-frame clones and lacks some. This table has 100,000 or so clones, 70% to 90% appearing once. This specimen consisted of peripheral blood, obtained on day 0 of MenACWY control vaccination. Source of these receptors: an adult in good health.

The chain recombines TRBV5-1 with TRBJ1-3; D is ambiguous. V was cut by 1 base and J by 0 bases, with 8 bases left in between. The germline V gene has CDR1 SGHRS and CDR2 YFSETQ. The CDR3 extends over 15 amino acids. The CDR3: CASSLHPGSGNTIYF. The DNA of the CDR3 is TGCGCCAGCAGCTTGCATCCGGGCTCTGGAAACACCATATATTTT.

In regard to this clone: In the same sample, other DNA sequences code for this CDR3. The rearrangement links TRBV12-3 or TRBV12-4 to TRBJ2-7; unclear D gene. This CDR3 has 12 amino acids. Trimming took off 2 bases at V and 3 bases at J, with 5 bases between the two ends. CDR3 loop: CASSLLGYEQYF. The CDR3 DNA reads as TGTGCCAGCAGTTTACTCGGCTACGAGCAGTACTTC.

V and J are TRBV15 and TRBJ2-3; D assignment may be TRBD1 or TRBD2 (5 bases each). Germline values: CDR1 LNHNV, CDR2 YYDKDF (reference sequence). There are 16 residues in the CDR3. V shed 1 base and J shed 4 bases, with 15 bases lying between them. The CDR3 loop is CATSRGGRGNADTQYF. CDR3 bases: TGTGCCACCAGCAGAGGGGGGAGAGGGAACGCAGATACGCAGTATTTT.

The rearrangement joins TRBV5-5 to TRBJ1-3; D gene ambiguous. Germline values: CDR1 SGHKS, CDR2 YYEKEE (reference sequence). V was clipped by 5 bases and J by 2 bases, with 11 bases between them. The CDR3 loop spans 14 amino acids. As DNA, the CDR3 is TGTGCCAGCAGTTACAGAGGAACTGGAAACACCATATATTTT. Translating gives CASSYRGTGNTIYF.

V and J are TRBV28 and TRBJ2-3; 7 bases agree with TRBD2. The CDR3 extends over 14 amino acids. Trimming removed 6 bases from V and 6 bases from J; junction bases left unmatched: 9. Germline CDR1 reads MDHEN; CDR2 reads SYDVKM. As DNA, the CDR3 is TGTGCCAGCAGCCCCAGCGGGGTCGTGGATACGCAGTATTTT. The encoded protein is CASSPSGVVDTQYF.

This clone has more than one count but fewer than ten. The chain joins TRBV28 to TRBJ1-1; TRBD1 agrees at 7 bases. The CDR3 has 14 residues. CDR1 is MDHEN, CDR2 SYDVKM, per germline. J was trimmed by 1 base and V by 6 bases; bases with no gene match: 5. The CDR3 region is CASRGTESNTEAFF. The CDR3 DNA follows: TGTGCCAGCAGGGGGACAGAATCGAACACTGAAGCTTTCTTT.

This chain uses TRBV6-5 with TRBJ1-1, with a possible D match to TRBD1 (6 bases). From germline, CDR1 is MNHEY and CDR2 SVGAGI. Trimming shortened V by 4 bases and J by 1 base, and 13 bases separated the two germline ends. CDR3 size: 15 residues. CDR3 protein: CASSSPRGPNTEAFF. CDR3 bases: TGTGCCAGCAGTTCACCCAGGGGCCCGAACACTGAAGCTTTCTTT.